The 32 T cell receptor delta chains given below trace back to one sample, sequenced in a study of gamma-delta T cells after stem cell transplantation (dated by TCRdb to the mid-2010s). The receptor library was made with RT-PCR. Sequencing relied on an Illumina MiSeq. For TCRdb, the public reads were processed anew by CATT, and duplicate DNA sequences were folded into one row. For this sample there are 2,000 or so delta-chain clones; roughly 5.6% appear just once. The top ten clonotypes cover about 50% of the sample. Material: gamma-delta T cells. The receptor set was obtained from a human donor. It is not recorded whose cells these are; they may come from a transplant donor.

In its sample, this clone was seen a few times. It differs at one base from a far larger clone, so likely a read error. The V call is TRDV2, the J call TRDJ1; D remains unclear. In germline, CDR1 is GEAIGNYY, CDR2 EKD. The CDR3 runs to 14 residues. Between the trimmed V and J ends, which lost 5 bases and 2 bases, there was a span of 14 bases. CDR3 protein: CACGPMMTTDKLIF. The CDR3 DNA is TGTGCCTGTGGCCCCATGATGACGACCGATAAACTCATCTTT.

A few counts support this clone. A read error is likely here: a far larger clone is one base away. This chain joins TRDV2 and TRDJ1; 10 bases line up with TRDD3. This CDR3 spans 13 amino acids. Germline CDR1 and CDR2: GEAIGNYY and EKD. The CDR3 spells CAGDPLGDGKLIF. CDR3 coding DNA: TGTGCCGGTGACCCACTGGGGGATGGTAAACTCATCTTT.

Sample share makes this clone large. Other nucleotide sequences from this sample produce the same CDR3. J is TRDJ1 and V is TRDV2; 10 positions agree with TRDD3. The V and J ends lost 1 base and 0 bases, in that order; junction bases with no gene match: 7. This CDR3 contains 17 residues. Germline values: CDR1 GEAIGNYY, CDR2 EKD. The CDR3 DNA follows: TGTGCCTGTGACACTCTCGGAACTGGGGGATACACCGATAAACTCATCTTT. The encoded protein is CACDTLGTGGYTDKLIF.

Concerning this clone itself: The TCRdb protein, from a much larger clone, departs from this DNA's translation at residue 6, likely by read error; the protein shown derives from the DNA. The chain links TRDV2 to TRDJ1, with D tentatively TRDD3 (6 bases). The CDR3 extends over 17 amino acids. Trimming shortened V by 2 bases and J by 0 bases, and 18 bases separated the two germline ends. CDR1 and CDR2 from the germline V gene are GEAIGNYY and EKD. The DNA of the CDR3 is TGTGCCTGTGACAGACCGGGGGACCGAAGGGACACCGATAAACTCATCTTT. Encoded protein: CACDRPGDRRDTDKLIF.

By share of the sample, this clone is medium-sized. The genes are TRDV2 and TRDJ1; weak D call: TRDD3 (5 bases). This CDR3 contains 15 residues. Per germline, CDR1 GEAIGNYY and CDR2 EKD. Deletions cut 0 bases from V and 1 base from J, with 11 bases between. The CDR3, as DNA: TGTGCCTGTGACACCTTGGGGACCTTCACCGATAAACTCATCTTT. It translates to CACDTLGTFTDKLIF.

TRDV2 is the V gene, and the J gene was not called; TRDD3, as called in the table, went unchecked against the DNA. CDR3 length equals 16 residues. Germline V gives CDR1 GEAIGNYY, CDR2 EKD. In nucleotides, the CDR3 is TGTGCCTGTGACACAGGTGGGGGGGATACGAGGGGACAGCTCATCTTT. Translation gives CACDTGGGDTRGQLIF.

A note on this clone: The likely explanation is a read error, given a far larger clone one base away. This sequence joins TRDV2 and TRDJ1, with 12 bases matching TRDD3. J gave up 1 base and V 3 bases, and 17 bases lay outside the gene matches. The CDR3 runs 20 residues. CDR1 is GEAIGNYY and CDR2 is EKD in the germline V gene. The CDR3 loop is CACDALTGGYLQEGTDKLIF. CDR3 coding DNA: TGTGCCTGTGACGCCCTTACTGGGGGATACCTCCAGGAGGGCACCGATAAACTCATCTTT.

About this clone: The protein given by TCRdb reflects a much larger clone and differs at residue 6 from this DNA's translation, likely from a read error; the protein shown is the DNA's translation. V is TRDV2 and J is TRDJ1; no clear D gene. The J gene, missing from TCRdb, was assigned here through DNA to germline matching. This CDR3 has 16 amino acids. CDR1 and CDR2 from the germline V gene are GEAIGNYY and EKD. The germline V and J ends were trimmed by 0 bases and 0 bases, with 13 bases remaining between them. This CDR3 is CACDTGGTPYTDKLIF. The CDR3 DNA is TGTGCCTGTGACACCGGTGGGACCCCGTACACCGATAAACTCATCTTT.

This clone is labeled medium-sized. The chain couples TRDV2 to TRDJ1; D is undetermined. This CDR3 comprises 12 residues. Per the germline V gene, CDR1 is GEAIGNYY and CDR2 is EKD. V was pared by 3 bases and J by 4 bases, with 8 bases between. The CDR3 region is CACDPEDDKLIF. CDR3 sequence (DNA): TGTGCCTGTGACCCAGAGGACGATAAACTCATCTTT.

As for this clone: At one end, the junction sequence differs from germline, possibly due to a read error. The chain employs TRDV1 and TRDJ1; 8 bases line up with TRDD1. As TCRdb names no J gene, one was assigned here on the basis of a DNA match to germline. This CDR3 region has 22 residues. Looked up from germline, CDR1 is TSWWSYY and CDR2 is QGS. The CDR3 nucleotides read TGTGCTATTGGGGAAATAGTTTATTGGACCTCCGGGGGTATTCGGTACACCGATAAACTCATCTTT. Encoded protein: CAIGEIVYWTSGGIRYTDKLIF.

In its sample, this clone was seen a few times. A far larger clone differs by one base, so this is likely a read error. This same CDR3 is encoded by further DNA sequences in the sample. The CDR3 nucleotides read TGTGCCTGTGACACCCTCGGGGATGCTAACACCGATAAACTTATCTTT. Translating it yields CACDTLGDANTDKLIF. J is TRDJ1 and V is TRDV2; possibly TRDD3 for D (6 bases). The germline gives CDR1 GEAIGNYY, CDR2 EKD. CDR3 length: 16 amino acids.

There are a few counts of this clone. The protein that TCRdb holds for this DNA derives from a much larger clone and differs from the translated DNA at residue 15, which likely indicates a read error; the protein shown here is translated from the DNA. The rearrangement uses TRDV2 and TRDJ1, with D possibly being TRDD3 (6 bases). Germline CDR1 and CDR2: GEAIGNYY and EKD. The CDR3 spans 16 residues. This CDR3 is CACDTLGDANTDKLTF. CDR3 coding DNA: TGTGCCTGTGACACCCTCGGGGATGCTAACACCGATAAACTCACCTTT.

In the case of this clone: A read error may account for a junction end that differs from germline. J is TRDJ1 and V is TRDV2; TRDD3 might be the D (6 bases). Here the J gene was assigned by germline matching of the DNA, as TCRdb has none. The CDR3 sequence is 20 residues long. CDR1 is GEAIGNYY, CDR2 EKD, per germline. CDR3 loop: CASDNSTTGSRGEGTDKLIF. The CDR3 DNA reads TGTGCCAGTGACAACAGTACTACGGGGAGCAGGGGGGAGGGCACCGATAAACTCATCTTT.

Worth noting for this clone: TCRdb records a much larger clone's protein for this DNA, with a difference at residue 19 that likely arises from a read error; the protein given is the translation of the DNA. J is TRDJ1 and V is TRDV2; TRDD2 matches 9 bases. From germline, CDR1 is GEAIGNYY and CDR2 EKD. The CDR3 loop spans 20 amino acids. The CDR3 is CACDNLPTGSRGEGTDKLTF. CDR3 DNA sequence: TGTGCCTGTGACAACCTTCCTACGGGGAGCCGGGGGGAGGGCACCGATAAACTCACCTTT.

The CDR3 coding sequence is TGTGCCTGTGACACCCGACGGGGGGATACAACCGATAAACTCATCTTT. Its protein product is CACDTRRGDTTDKLIF. The chain employs TRDV2 and TRDJ1; 9 nucleotides line up with TRDD3. TCRdb lists no J gene, so it was determined here by aligning the DNA to germline. The CDR3 loop spans 16 amino acids. Germline loops: CDR1 GEAIGNYY, CDR2 EKD. The ends lost 0 bases at V and 2 bases at J; junction bases unmatched: 6.

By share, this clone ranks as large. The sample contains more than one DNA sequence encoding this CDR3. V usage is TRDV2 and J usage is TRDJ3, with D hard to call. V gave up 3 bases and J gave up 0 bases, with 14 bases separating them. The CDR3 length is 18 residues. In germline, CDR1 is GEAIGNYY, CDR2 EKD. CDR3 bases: TGTGCCTGTGACTCCATCTCATTTAGCTCCTGGGACACCCGACAGATGTTTTTC. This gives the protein CACDSISFSSWDTRQMFF.

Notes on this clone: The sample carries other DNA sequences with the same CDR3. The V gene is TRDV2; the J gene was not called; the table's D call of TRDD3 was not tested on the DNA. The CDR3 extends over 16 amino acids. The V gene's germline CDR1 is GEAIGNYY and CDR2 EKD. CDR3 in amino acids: CACDTVGGDTRGQLIF. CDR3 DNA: TGTGCCTGTGACACAGTTGGGGGGGATACGAGGGGACAGCTCATCTTT.

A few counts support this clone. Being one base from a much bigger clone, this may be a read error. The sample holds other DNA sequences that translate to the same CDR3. The CDR3 reads CACDPAPGDVRSWDTRQMFF. The CDR3 DNA sequence: TGTGCCTGTGACCCCGCCCCTGGGGACGTCCGCTCCTGGGACACCCGACAGATGTTTTTC. The V call is TRDV2, the J call TRDJ3, with TRDD3 as a possible D gene (6 bases). Germline V lookup: CDR1 GEAIGNYY, CDR2 EKD. The V and J ends lost 3 bases and 0 bases respectively, with 20 bases between them. The CDR3 length is 20 residues.

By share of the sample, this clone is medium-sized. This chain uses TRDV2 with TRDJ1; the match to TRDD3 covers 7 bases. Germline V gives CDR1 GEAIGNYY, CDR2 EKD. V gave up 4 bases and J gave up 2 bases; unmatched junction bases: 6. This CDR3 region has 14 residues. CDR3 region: CACEGILETDKLIF. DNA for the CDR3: TGTGCCTGTGAAGGGATACTCGAAACCGATAAACTCATCTTT.

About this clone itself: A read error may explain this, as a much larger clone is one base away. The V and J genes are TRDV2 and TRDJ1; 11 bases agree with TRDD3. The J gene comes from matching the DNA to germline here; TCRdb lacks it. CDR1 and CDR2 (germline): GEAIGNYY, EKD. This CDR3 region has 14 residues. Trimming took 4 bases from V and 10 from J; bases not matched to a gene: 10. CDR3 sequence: CACEPLGDKETLIF. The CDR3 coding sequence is TGTGCCTGTGAGCCACTGGGGGATAAGGAGACACTCATCTTT.

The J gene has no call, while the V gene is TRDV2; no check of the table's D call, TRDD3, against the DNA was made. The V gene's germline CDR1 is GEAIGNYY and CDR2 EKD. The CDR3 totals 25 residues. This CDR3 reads CACDPVGLTVGGFSVSTNYTDKLIF. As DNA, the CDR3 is TGTGCCTGTGACCCGGTAGGCCTTACTGTCGGGGGCTTCTCGGTCTCCACTAACTACACCGATAAACTTATCTTT.

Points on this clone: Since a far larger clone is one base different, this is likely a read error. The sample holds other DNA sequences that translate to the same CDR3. This CDR3 is CACDTVRTGGEVARPLIF. The CDR3 DNA reads as TGTGCCTGTGACACTGTACGAACTGGGGGAGAGGTGGCCAGACCCCTGATCTTC. The chain carries TRDV2 and TRDJ4; TRDD3 matches at 9 bases. Germline CDR1 GEAIGNYY, CDR2 EKD. This CDR3 has 18 residues.

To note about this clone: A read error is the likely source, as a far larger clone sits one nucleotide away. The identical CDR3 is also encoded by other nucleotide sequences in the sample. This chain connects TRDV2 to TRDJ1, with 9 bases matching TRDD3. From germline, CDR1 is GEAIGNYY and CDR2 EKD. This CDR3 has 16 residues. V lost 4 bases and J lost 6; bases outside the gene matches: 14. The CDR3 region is CACDLLGDSGHHKLIF. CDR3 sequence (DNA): TGTGCCTGTGATCTACTGGGGGACTCGGGCCATCATAAACTCATCTTT.

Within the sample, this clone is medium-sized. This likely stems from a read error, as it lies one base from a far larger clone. In DNA, the CDR3 is TGTGCCTGTGATCCTATGACCAATACAGGGATCAGCACCGATAAACTCATCTTT. Amino acids: CACDPMTNTGISTDKLIF. V is TRDV2 and J is TRDJ1; D might be TRDD2 or TRDD3, each matching 5 bases. Trimming pared 4 bases from V and 1 base from J, leaving 24 bases between. The CDR3 runs to 18 residues. Germline V gene lookup returns CDR1 GEAIGNYY and CDR2 EKD.

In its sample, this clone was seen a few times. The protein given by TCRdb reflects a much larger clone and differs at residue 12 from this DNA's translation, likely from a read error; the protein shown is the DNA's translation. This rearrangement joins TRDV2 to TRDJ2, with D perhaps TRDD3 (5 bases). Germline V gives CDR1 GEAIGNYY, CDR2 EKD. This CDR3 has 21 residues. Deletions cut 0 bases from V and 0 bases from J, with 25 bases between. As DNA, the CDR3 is TGTGCCTGTGACACCGTACCCACTTTAGGGGGGGGTCAAGCTTTGACAGCACAACTCTTCTTT. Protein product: CACDTVPTLGGGQALTAQLFF.

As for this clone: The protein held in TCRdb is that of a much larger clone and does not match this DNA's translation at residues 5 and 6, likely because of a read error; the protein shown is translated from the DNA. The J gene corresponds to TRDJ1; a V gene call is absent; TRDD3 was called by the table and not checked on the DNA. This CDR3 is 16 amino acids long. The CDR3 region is CACDSFLGDTTDKLIF. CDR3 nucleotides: TGTGCCTGTGACTCATTCCTGGGGGATACGACCGATAAACTCATCTTT.

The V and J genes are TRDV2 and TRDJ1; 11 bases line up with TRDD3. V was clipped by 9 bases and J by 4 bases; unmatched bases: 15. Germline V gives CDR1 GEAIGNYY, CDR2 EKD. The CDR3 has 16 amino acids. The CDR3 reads CARGPLLGDKNDKLIF. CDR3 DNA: TGTGCCCGTGGCCCTCTACTGGGGGATAAGAACGATAAACTCATCTTT.

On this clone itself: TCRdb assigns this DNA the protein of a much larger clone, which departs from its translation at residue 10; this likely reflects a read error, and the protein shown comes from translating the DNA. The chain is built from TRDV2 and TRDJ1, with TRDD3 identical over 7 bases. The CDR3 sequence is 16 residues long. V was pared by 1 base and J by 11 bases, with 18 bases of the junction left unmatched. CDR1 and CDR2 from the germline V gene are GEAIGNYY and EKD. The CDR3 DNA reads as TGTGCCTGTGACACAGTTGGGGGGGATGCGCGGTTACAGCTCATCTTT. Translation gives CACDTVGGDARLQLIF.

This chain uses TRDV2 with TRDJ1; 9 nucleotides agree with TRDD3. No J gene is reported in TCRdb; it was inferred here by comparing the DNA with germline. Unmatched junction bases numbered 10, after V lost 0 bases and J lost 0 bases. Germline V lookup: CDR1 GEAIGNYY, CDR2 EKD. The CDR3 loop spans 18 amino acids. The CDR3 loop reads CACDTVTGGPVYTDKLIF. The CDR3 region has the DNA TGTGCCTGTGACACCGTGACTGGGGGACCCGTGTACACCGATAAACTCATCTTT.

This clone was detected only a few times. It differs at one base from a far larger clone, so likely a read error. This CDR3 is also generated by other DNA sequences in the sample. CDR3 sequence reads: CACDSVLGIPRSWDTRQMFF. In DNA, the CDR3 is TGTGCCTGTGACTCGGTACTGGGTATCCCCCGATCCTGGGACACCCGACAGATGTTTTTC. The chain has TRDV2 and TRDJ3; a weak D match, TRDD3 (6 bases). CDR1 and CDR2 (germline): GEAIGNYY, EKD. There are 20 residues in the CDR3. Between the trimmed V and J ends, which lost 3 bases and 1 base, there was a span of 21 bases.

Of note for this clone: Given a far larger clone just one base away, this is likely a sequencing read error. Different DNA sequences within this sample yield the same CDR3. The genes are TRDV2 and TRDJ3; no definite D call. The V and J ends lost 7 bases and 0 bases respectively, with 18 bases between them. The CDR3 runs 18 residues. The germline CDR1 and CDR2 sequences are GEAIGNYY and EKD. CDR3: CACDSISFSSWDTRQMFF. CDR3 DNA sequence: TGTGCCTGCGACTCCATCTCATTTAGCTCCTGGGACACCCGACAGATGTTTTTC.

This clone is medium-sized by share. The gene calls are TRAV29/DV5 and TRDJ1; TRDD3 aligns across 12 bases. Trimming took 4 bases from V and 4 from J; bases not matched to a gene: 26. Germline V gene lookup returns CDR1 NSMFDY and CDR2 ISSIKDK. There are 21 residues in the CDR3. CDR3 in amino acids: CAAGPASFLRWGIRIHDKLIF. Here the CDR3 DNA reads TGTGCAGCAGGACCCGCATCTTTCCTTCGCTGGGGGATACGGATTCACGATAAACTCATCTTT.